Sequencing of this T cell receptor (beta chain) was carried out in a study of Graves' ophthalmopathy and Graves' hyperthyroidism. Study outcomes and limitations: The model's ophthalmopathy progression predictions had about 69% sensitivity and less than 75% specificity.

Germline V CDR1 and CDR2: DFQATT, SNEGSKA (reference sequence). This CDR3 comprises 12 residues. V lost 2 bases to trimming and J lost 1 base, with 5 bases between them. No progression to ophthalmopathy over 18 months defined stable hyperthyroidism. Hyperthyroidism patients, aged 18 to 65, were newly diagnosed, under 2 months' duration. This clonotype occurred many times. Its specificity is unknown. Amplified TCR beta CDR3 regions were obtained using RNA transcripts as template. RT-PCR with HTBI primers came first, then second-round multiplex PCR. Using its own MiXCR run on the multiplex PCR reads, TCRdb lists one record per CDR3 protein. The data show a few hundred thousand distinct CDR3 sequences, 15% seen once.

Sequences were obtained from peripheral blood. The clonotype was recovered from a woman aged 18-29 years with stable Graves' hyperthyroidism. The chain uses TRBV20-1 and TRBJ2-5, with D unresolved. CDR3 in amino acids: CSARRAQETQYF. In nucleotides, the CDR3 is TGCAGTGCTAGACGAGCCCAAGAGACCCAGTACTTC.